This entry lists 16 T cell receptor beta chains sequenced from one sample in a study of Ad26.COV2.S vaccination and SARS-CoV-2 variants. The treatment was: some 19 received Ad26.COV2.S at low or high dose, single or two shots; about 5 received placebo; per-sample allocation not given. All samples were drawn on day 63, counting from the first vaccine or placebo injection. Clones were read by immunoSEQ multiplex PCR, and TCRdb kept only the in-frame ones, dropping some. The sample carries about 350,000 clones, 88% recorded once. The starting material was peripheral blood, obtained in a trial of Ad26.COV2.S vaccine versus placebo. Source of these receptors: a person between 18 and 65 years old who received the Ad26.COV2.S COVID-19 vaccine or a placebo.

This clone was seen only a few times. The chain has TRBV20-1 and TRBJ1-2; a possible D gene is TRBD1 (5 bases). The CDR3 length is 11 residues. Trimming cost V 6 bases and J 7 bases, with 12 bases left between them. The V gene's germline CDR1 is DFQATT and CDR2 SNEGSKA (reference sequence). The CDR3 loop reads CSAGRGIGYTF. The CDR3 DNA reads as TGCAGTGCCGGGCGGGGGATTGGCTACACCTTC.

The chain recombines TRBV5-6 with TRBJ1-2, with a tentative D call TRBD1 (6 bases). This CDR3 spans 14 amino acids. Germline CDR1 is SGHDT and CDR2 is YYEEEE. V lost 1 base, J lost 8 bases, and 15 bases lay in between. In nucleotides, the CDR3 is TGTGCCAGCAGCTTGCCGCTAGGGGGGAGAGGCTACACCTTC. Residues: CASSLPLGGRGYTF.

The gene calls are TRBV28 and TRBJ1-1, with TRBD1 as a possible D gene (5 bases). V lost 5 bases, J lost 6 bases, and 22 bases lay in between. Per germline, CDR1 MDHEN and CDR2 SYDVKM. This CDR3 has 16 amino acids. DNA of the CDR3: TGTGCCAGCAGTCCTTGGAGCAAGGGGATAAGGGCTGAAGCTTTCTTT. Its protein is CASSPWSKGIRAEAFF. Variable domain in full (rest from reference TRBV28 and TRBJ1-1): DVKVTQSSRYLVKRTGEKVFLECVQDMDHENMFWYRQDPGLGLRLIYFSYDVKMKEKGDIPEGYSVSREKKERFSLILESASTNQTSMYLCASSPWSKGIRAEAFFGQGTRLTVV.

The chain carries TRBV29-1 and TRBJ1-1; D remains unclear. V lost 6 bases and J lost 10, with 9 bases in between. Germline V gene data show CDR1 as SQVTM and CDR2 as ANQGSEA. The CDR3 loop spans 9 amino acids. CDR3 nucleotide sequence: TGCAGCGTAGATGCGGGAGCTTTCTTT. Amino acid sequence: CSVDAGAFF.

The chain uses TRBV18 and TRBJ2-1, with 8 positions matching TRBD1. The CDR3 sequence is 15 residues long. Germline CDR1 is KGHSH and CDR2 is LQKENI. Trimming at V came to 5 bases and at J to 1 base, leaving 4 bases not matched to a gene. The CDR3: CASSWGQDSYNEQFF. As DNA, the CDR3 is TGTGCCAGCTCATGGGGACAGGATTCCTACAATGAGCAGTTCTTC.

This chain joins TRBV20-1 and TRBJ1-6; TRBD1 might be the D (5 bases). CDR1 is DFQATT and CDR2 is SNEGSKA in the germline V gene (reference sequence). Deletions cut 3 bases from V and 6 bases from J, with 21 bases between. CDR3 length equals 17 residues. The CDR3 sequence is CSASQGRPGFTNSPLHF. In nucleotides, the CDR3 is TGCAGTGCTAGTCAGGGAAGACCTGGGTTTACTAATTCACCCCTCCACTTT.

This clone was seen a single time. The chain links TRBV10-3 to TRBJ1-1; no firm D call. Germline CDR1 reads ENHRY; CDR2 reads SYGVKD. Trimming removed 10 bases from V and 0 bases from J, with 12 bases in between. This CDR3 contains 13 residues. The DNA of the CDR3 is TGTGCCACCGGACGGATAATGAACACTGAAGCTTTCTTT. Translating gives CATGRIMNTEAFF.

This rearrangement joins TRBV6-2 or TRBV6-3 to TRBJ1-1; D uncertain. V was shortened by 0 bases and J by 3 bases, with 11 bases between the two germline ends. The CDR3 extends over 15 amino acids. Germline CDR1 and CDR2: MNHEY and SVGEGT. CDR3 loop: CASSYSRVRDTEAFF. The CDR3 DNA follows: TGTGCCAGCAGTTACTCGAGGGTTAGGGACACTGAAGCTTTCTTT.

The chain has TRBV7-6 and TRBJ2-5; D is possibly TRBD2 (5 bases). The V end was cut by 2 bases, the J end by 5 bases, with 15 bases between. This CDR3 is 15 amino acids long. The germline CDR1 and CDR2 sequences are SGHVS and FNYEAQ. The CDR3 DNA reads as TGTGCCAGCAGCTTACAAGCCCTAGCCCCGGAGACCCAGTACTTC. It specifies CASSLQALAPETQYF.

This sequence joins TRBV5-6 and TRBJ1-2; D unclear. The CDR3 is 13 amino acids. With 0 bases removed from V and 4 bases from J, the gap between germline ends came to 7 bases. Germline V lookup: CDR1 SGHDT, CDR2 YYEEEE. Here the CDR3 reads CASSLGKLYGYTF. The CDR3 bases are TGTGCCAGCAGCTTGGGGAAACTCTATGGCTACACCTTC.

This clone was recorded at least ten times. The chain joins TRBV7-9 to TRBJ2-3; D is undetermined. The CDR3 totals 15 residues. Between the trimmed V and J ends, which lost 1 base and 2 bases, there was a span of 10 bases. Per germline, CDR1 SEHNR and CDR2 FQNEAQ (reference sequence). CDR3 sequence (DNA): TGTGCCAGCAGCTTAGAACACCTACTCACAGATACGCAGTATTTT. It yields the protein CASSLEHLLTDTQYF.

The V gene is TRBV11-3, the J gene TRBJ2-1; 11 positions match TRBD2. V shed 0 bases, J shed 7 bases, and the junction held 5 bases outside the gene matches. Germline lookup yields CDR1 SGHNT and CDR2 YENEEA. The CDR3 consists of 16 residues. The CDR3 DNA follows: TGTGCCAGCAGCTTAGATTTAGCGGGGGGGCGTAATGAGCAGTTCTTC. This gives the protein CASSLDLAGGRNEQFF. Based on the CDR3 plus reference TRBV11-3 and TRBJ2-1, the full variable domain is EAGVVQSPRYKIIEKKQPVAFWCNPISGHNTLYWYLQNLGQGPELLIRYENEEAVDDSQLPKDRFSAERLKGVDSTLKIQPAELGDSAVYLCASSLDLAGGRNEQFFGPGTRLTVL.

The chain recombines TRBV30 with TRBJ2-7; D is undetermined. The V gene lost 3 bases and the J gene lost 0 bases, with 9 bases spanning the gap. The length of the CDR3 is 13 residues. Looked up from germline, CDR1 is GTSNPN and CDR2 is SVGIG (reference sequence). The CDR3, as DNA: TGTGCCTGGAGAGAAACAGCCTCCTACGAGCAGTACTTC. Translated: CAWRETASYEQYF.

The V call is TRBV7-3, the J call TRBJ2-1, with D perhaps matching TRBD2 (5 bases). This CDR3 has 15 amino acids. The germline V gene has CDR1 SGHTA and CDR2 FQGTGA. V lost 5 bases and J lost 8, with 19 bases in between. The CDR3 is CASSVSLGGIDEQFF. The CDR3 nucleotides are TGTGCCAGCAGCGTAAGCCTCGGAGGTATCGATGAGCAGTTCTTC.

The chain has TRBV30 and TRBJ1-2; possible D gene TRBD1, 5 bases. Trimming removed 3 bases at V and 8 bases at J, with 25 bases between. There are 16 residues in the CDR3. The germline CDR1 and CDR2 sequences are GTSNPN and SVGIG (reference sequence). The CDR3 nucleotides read TGTGCCTGGAGCAAACCCCCCCCGGGGCCTCTAGGAGGCTACACCTTC. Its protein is CAWSKPPPGPLGGYTF.

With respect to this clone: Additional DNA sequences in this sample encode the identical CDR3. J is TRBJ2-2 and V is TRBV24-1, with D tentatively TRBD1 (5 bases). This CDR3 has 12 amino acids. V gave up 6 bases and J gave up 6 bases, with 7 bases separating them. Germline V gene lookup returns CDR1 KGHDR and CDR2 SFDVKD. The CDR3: CATSQGPGELFF. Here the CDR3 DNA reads TGTGCCACCAGTCAGGGTCCCGGGGAGCTGTTTTTT.